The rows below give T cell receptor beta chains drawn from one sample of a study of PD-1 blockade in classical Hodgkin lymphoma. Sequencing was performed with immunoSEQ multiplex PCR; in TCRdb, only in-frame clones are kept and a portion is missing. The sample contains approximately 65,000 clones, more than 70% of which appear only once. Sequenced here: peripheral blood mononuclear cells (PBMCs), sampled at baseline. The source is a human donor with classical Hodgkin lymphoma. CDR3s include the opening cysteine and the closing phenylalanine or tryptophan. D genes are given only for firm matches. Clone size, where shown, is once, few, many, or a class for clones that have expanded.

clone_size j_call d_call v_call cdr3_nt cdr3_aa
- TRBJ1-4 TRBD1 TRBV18 TGTGCCAGCTCACCCCCGGGACAGAGGGAAAAACTGTTTTTT CASSPPGQREKLFF
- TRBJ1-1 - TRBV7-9 TGTGCCAGCAGCTTAGATTATGGGTTTCCGGTGAACACTGAAGCTTTCTTT CASSLDYGFPVNTEAFF
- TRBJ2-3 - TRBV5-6 TGTGCCAGCAGCTTGGATACAGGGAGGGCAGATACGCAGTATTTT CASSLDTGRADTQYF
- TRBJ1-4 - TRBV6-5 TGTGCCAGCAAGGGGGTCCTTGCAACTAATGAAAAACTGTTTTTT CASKGVLATNEKLFF
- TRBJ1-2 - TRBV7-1 TGTGCCAGCAGGGGGGCCAGGTTCACTATCACCTATGGCTACACCTTC CASRGARFTITYGYTF
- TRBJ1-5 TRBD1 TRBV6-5 TGTGCCAGCAGTCCCGGGACAGCCGATCAGCCCCAGCATTTT CASSPGTADQPQHF
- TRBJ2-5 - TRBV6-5 TGTGCAACACGAGGGGTGGGAGAGACCCAGTACTTC CATRGVGETQYF
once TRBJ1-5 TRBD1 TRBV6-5 TGTGCCAGCAGTTCAACGGGACAGGGGGCGCATCAGCCCCAGCATTTT CASSSTGQGAHQPQHF
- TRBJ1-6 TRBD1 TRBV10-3 TGTGCCATCCCAGGACAGGGGCTAGGGTCACCCCTCCACTTT CAIPGQGLGSPLHF
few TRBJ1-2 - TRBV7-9 TGTGCCAGCAGCTTATTCGCCAGTGAAAACTATGGCTACACCTTC CASSLFASENYGYTF
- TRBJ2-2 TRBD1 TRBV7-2 TGTGCCAGCAGCAGGACAGGAGATAACGCGAACACCGGGGAGCTGTTTTTT CASSRTGDNANTGELFF
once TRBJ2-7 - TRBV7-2 TGTGCCAGCAGCCTACAAACAGGGTACTACGAGCAGTACTTC CASSLQTGYYEQYF
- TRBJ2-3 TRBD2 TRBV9 TGTGCCAGCAGCCCCCGCGGGACTAGCGGGGGGGATAGCTCGGCGGCGCAGTATTTT CASSPRGTSGGDSSAAQYF
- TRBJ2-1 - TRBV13 TGTGCCAGCAGCCCCCAGGGAAGGAGCTACAATGAGCAGTTCTTC CASSPQGRSYNEQFF
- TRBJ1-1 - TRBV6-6 TGTGCCAGCAGTTACTCTTCCAGCACTGAAGCTTTCTTT CASSYSSSTEAFF
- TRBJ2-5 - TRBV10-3 TGTGCCATCAGTGAGTCCTTAGAGACCCAGTACTTC CAISESLETQYF
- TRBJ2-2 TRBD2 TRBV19 TGTGCCAGTAGTCCTCGTAGCGGGGGTGAGACCGGGGAGCTGTTTTTT CASSPRSGGETGELFF
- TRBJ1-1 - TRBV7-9 TGTGCCAGCAGCTTAACCAGGGTCGACACTGAAGCTTTCTTT CASSLTRVDTEAFF
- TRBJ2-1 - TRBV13 TGTGCCAGCAGTTTGGGGGACCACAATGAGCAGTTCTTC CASSLGDHNEQFF
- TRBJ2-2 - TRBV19 TGTGCCAGTAGTAAGGGACCCGGAGGGAACACCGGGGAGCTGTTTTTT CASSKGPGGNTGELFF
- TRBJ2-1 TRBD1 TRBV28 TGTGCCAGCAGTTTGGGACAGGGGGCTTATGAGCAGTTCTTC CASSLGQGAYEQFF
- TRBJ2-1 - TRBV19 TGTGCCAGTTCCCCGGGGACTCTCTACAATGAGCAGTTCTTC CASSPGTLYNEQFF
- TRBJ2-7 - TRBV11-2 TGTGCCAGCAGCCCCGGGACCTTCAGGGGTAGCTACGAGCAGTACTTC CASSPGTFRGSYEQYF
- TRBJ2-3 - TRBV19 TGTGCCAGTAGTATAGGCCGGGGTTGGAGCACAGATACGCAGTATTTT CASSIGRGWSTDTQYF
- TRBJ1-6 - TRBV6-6 TGTGCCAGCCACGGGGATTCACCCCTCCACTTT CASHGDSPLHF
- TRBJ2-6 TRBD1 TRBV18 TGTGCCAGCTCACCTATCGGGACAGGGGAAGAGGACTCTGGGGCCAACGTCCTGACTTTC CASSPIGTGEEDSGANVLTF
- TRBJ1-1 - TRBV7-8 TGTGCCAGCAGCTTAGGCTTCGCCGGTTCTGAAGCTTTCTTT CASSLGFAGSEAFF
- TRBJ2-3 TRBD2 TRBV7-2 TGTGCCAGCAGCACCTGGACTAGCGGGGGATATACGCAGTATTTT CASSTWTSGGYTQYF
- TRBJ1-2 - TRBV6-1 TGTGCCAGCAGGCTCCCGGGAAACTATGGCTACACCTTC CASRLPGNYGYTF
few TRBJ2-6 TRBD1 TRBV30 TGTGCCTGGGGACAGGGTACCCCTGGGGCCAACGTCCTGACTTTC CAWGQGTPGANVLTF
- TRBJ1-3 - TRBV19 TGTGCCAGTAGTATATACGGGTCGGCTGGAAACACCATATATTTT CASSIYGSAGNTIYF
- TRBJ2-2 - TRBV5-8 TGTGCCAGCATCCCTTCCGTTTTAGGCAGGATGGACACCGGGGAGCTGTTTTTT CASIPSVLGRMDTGELFF
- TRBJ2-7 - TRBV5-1 TGCGCCAGCAGCTTGGGGGGGACCCCCTACGAGCAGTACTTC CASSLGGTPYEQYF
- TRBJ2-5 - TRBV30 TGTGCCTGGAGTATCCGGGAGACCCAGTACTTC CAWSIRETQYF
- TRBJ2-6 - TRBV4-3 TGCGCCAGCAGCCAAGCAGGGCAGGCTGGGGCCAACGTCCTGACTTTC CASSQAGQAGANVLTF
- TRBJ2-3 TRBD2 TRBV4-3 TGCGCCAGCAGCCTGACTAGCGGGGGCCTCCGGACGCAGTATTTT CASSLTSGGLRTQYF
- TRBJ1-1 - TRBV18 TGTGCCAGCTCACCACCGAGTCGACAGAACACTGAAGCTTTCTTT CASSPPSRQNTEAFF
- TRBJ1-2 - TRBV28 TGTGCCAGCAGTTTCCCAGGGACCCCTAACTATGGCTACACCTTC CASSFPGTPNYGYTF
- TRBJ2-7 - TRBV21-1 TGTGCCAGCAGCAAATACCCAGGGGAGCTAGTACACGAGCAGTACTTC CASSKYPGELVHEQYF
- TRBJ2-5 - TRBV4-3 TGCGCCAGCAGCCAGTGGTGGTGGCGCCCGGAGGCCCAGTACTTC CASSQWWWRPEAQYF
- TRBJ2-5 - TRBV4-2 TGTGCCAGCAGCCAAGAAGTAGGGCCAGAGACCCAGTACTTC CASSQEVGPETQYF
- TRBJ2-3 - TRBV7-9 TGTGCCAGCAGCTTAGCTTCCGACACAGATACGCAGTATTTT CASSLASDTDTQYF
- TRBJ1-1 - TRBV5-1 TGCGCCAGCAGGAGGGGCGAGGGGAAGGGTGAGACTGAAGCTTTCTTT CASRRGEGKGETEAFF
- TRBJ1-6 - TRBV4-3 TGCGCCAGCAGCCAAGAGGGACGTTTTAATTCACCCCTCCACTTT CASSQEGRFNSPLHF
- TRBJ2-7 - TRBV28 TGTGCCAGCAGTTTAAGCCGGGGCGGTGGCTACGAGCAGTACTTC CASSLSRGGGYEQYF
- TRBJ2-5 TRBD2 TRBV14 TGTGCCAGCAGCCAAGATAGTTGGACTAGCGGGGGCTACCAAGAGACCCAGTACTTC CASSQDSWTSGGYQETQYF
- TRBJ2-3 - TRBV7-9 TGTGCCAGCAGCTTATCCTTGGCAGGTAGCACAGATACGCAGTATTTT CASSLSLAGSTDTQYF
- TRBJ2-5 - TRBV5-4 TGTGCCAGCAGCCTACGGGGTATCCAAGAGACCCAGTACTTC CASSLRGIQETQYF
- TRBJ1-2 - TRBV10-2 TGCGCCAGCCAAACTCTGGCTGGCTACACCTTC CASQTLAGYTF
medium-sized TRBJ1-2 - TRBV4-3 TGCGCCAGCAGCCAATATAAGGACTATGGCTACACCTTC CASSQYKDYGYTF
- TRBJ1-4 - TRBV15 TGTGCCACCAGCAGAGATCGAGGTTCAGGTGAAAAACTGTTTTTT CATSRDRGSGEKLFF
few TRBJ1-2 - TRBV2 TGTGCCAGCCAATTACGAACGGACTACTTC CASQLRTDYF